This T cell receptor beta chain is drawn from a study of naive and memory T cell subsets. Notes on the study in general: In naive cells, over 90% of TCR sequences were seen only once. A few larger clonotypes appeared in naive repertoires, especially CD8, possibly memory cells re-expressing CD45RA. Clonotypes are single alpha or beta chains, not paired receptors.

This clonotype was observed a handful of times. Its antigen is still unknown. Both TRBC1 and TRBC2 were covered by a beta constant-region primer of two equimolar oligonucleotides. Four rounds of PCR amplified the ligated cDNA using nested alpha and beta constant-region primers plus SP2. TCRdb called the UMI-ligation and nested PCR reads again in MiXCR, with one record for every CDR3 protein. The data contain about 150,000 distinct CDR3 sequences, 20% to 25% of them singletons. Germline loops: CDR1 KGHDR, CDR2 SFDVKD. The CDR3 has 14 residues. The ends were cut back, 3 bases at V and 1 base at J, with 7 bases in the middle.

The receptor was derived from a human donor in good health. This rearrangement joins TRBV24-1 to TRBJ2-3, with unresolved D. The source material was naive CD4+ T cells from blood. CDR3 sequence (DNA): TGTGCCACCAGTGATGTCCATCGCACAGATACGCAGTATTTT. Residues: CATSDVHRTDTQYF.